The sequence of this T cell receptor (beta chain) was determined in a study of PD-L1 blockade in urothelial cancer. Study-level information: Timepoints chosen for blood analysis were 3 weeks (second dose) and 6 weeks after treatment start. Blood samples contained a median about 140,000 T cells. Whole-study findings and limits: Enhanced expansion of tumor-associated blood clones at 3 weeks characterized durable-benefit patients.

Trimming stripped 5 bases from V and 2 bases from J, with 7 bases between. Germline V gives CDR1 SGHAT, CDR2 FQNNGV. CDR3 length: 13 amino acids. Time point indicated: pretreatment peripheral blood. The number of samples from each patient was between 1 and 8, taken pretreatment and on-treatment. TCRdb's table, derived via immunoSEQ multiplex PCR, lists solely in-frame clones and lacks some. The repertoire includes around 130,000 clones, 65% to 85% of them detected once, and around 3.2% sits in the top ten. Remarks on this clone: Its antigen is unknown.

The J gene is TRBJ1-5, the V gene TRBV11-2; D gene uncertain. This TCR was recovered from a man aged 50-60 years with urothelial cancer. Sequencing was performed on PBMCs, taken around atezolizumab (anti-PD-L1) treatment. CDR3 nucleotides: TGTGCCAGCAGCGTCGCGGGCAATCAGCCCCAGCATTTT. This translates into CASSVAGNQPQHF.